This T cell receptor (beta chain) originates from a study of T-cell memory formation after mild COVID-19. Whole-study context: Among the donors, TCR clusters were largely specific to each donor. Study-level findings and limits: Unconfirmed was the SARS-CoV-2 specificity of second-wave clones that peaked on day 37. There were some responding clones in pre-infection memory, which suggested that cross-reactive memory had joined. Contracting clones from day 15 to 85 showed balanced CD4/CD8; later expanders favored CD4+.

TCRdb independently ran MiXCR on the 5' RACE reads; one entry per CDR3 protein. The sample gives 500,000 to 600,000 distinct CDR3 sequences, approximately 19% of which show up once; around 12% is in the top ten. Deletions cut 2 bases from V and 6 bases from J, with 23 bases between. The CDR3 spans 17 residues. This clonotype was seen a few times. The antigen remains undetermined. The TCR originated in an adult woman who had mild COVID-19 (a few samples of this study predate the infection). Cell type and time point are not known. The sample comprised PBMCs or a T cell subset sorted from them (not recorded which). The V and J genes are TRBV12-3 or TRBV12-4 and TRBJ2-7; tentative D call: TRBD1 (5 bases). The CDR3 loop reads CASSLKSGQGGTSEQYF. CDR3 DNA: TGTGCCAGCAGTTTAAAATCCGGCCAGGGCGGTACGTCCGAGCAGTACTTC.